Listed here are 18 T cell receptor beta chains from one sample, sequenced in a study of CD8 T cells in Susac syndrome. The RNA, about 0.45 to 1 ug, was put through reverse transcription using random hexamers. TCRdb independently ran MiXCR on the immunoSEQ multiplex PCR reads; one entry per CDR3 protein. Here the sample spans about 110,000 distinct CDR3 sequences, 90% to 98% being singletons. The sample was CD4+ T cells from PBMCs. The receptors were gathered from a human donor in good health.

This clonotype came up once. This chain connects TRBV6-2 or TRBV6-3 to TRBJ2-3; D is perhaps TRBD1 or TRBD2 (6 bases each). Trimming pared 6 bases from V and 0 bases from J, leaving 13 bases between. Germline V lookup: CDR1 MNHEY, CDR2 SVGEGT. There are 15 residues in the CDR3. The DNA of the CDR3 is TGTGCCAGCAGCCGAAGGGGGGATAGCACAGATACGCAGTATTTT. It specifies CASSRRGDSTDTQYF.

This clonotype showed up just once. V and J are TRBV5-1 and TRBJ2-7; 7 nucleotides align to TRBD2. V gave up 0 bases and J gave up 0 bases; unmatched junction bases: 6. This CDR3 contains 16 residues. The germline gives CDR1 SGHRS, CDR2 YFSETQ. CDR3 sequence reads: CASSLADSGYSYEQYF. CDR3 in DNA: TGCGCCAGCAGCTTGGCTGATAGCGGGTACTCCTACGAGCAGTACTTC.

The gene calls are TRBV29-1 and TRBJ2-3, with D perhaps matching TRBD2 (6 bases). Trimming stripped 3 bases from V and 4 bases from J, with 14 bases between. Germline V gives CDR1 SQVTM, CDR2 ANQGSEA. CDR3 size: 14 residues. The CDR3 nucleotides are TGCAGCGTTGAGGCGGGGACCACCCCAGATACGCAGTATTTT. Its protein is CSVEAGTTPDTQYF.

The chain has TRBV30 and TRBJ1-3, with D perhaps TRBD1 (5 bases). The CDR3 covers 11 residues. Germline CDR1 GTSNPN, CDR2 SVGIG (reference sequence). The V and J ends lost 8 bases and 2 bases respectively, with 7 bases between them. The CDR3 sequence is CAGGAGNTIYF. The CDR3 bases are TGTGCCGGAGGGGCTGGAAACACCATATATTTT.

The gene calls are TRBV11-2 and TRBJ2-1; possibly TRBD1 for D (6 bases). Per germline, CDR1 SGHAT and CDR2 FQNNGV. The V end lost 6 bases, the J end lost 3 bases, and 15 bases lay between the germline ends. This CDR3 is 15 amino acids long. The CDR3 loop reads CASSPARGRYNEQFF. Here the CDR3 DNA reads TGTGCCAGCAGTCCGGCCAGGGGACGCTACAATGAGCAGTTCTTC.

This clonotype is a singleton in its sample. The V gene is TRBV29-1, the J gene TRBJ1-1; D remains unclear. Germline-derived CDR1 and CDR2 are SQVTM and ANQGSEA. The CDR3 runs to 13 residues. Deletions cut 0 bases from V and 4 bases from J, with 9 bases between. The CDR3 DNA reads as TGCAGCGTTGAAGACCCCCGGAGCACTGAAGCTTTCTTT. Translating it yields CSVEDPRSTEAFF.

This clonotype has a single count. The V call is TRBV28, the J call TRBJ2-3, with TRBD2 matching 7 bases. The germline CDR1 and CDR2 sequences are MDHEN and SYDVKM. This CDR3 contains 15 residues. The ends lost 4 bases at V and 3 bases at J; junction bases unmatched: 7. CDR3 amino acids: CASSSRGDGTDTQYF. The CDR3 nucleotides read TGTGCCAGCAGTTCCCGGGGGGACGGGACAGATACGCAGTATTTT.

CDR3 nucleotides: TGCGCCAGCAGACCATCTGGGGTTACCTACAATGAGCAGTTCTTC. As protein: CASRPSGVTYNEQFF. The chain carries TRBV5-1 and TRBJ2-1; D is unclear. Germline V CDR1 and CDR2: SGHRS, YFSETQ. V lost 5 bases, J lost 2 bases, and 14 bases lay in between. CDR3 length equals 15 residues.

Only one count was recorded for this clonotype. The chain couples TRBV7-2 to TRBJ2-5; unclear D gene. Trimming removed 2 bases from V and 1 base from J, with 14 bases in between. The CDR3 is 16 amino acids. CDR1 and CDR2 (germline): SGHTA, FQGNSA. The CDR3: CASSLKRLGSQETQYF. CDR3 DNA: TGTGCCAGCAGCTTAAAGCGTCTAGGGTCCCAAGAGACCCAGTACTTC.

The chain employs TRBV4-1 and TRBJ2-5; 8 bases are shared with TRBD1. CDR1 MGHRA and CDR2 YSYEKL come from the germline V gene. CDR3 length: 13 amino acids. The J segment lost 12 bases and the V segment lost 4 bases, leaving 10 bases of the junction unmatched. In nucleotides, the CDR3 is TGCGCCAGCAGCCTTTTGACAGGGGAGGACGAGTACTTC. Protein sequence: CASSLLTGEDEYF.

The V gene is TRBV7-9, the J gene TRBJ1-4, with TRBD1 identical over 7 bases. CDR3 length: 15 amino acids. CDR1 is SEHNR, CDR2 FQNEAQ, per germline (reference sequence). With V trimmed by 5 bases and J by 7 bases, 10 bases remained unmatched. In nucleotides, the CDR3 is TGTGCCAGCAGCCCGAGACAGGGAGGAAGTGAAAAACTGTTTTTT. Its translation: CASSPRQGGSEKLFF.

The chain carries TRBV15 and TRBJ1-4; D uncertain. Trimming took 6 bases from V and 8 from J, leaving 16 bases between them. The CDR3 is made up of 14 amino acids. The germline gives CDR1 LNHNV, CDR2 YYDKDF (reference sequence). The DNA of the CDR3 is TGTGCCACCAGTTCATCTCCCGGATGGGAAAAACTGTTTTTT. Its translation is CATSSSPGWEKLFF.

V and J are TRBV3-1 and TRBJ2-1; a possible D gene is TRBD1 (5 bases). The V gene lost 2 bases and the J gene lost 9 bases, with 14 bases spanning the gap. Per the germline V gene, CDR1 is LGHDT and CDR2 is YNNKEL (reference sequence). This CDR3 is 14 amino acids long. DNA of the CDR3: TGTGCCAGCAGCCAAAAGACCAGGGTCAGTGAGCAGTTCTTC. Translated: CASSQKTRVSEQFF.

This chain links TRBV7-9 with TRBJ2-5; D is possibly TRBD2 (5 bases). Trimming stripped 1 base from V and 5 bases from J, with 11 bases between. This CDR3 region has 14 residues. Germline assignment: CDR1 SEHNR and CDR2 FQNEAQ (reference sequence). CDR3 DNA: TGTGCCAGCAGCTTAGGTCGCCAGCGGGAGACCCAGTACTTC. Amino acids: CASSLGRQRETQYF.

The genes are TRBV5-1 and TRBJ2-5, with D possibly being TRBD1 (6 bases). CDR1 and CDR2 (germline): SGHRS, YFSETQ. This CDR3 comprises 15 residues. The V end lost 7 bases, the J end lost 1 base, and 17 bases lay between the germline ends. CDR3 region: CASDPGHTFQETQYF. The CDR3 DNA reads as TGCGCCAGCGATCCGGGACACACCTTCCAAGAGACCCAGTACTTC. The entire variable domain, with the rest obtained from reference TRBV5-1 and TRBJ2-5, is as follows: KAGVTQTPRYLIKTRGQQVTLSCSPISGHRSVSWYQQTPGQGLQFLFEYFSETQRNKGNFPGRFSGRQFSNSRSEMNVSTLELGDSALYLCASDPGHTFQETQYFGPGTRLLVL.

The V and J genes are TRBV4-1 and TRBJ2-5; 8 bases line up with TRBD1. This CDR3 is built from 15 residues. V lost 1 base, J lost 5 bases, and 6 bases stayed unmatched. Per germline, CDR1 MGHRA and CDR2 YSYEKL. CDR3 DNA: TGCGCCAGCAGCCAAGGTACAGGGGGACGGGAGACCCAGTACTTC. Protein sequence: CASSQGTGGRETQYF.

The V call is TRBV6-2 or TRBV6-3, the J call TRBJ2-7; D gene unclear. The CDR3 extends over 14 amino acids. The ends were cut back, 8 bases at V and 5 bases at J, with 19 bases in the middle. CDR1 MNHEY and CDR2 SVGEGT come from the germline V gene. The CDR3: CASQTSSWGNEQYF. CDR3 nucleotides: TGTGCCAGCCAGACGAGCTCGTGGGGTAACGAGCAGTACTTC.

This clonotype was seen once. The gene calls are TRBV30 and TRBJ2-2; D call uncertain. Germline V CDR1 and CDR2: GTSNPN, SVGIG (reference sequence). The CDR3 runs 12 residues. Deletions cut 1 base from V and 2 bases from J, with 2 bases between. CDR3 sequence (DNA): TGTGCCTGGAGTGGAAACACCGGGGAGCTGTTTTTT. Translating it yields CAWSGNTGELFF.